The 13 T cell receptor beta chains presented below share a single source sample, sequenced in a study of technical replicates of blood from several donors. Sequencing used immunoSEQ multiplex PCR; TCRdb keeps in-frame clones, though not all of them. The sample has about 56,000 clones; more than 85% are singletons. Sample: PBMCs. These receptors originate from a human donor in good health. Some clones in this sample may be carry-over from other donors' samples.

The rearrangement uses TRBV5-4 and TRBJ2-2; D is uncertain. CDR1 and CDR2 (germline): SGHNT, YYREEE (reference sequence). This CDR3 comprises 15 residues. V lost 0 bases and J 4 bases, leaving 10 bases between the germline ends. For the CDR3, the DNA is TGTGCCAGCAGCTTGGTTGGCCTCGTCACCGGGGAGCTGTTTTTT. Protein: CASSLVGLVTGELFF.

The chain uses TRBV5-1 and TRBJ1-5, with a weak D call TRBD1 (5 bases). V lost 5 bases, J lost 3 bases, and 9 bases lay in between. The CDR3 totals 13 residues. Germline loops: CDR1 SGHRS, CDR2 YFSETQ. This CDR3 is CASSPGDNQPQHF. CDR3 in DNA: TGCGCCAGCAGTCCGGGGGACAATCAGCCCCAGCATTTT.

The V call is TRBV7-2, the J call TRBJ2-7; D gene uncertain. This CDR3 comprises 15 residues. Germline V gives CDR1 SGHTA, CDR2 FQGNSA. Trimming removed 5 bases from V and 0 bases from J, with 14 bases in between. The CDR3 region has the DNA TGTGCCAGCAGCCCCTTTACAGAGACCTCCTACGAGCAGTACTTC. It translates to CASSPFTETSYEQYF.

The chain employs TRBV9 and TRBJ2-6; tentative D call: TRBD2 (6 bases). There are 14 residues in the CDR3. The V and J ends lost 8 bases and 4 bases respectively, with 13 bases between them. Per the germline V gene, CDR1 is SGDLS and CDR2 is YYNGEE. The CDR3 reads CASTGAGGANVLTF. In DNA form, the CDR3 reads TGTGCCAGTACCGGGGCGGGAGGGGCCAACGTCCTGACTTTC. The full variable domain, its missing parts supplied by reference TRBV9 and TRBJ2-6, is DSGVTQTPKHLITATGQRVTLRCSPRSGDLSVYWYQQSLDQGLQFLIQYYNGEERAKGNILERFSAQQFPDLHSELNLSSLELGDSALYFCASTGAGGANVLTFGAGSRLTVL.

The CDR3 spells CASSPGTGGSEPQHF. The CDR3 region has the DNA TGTGCCAGCTCACCAGGGACCGGGGGAAGTGAGCCCCAGCATTTT. The V gene is TRBV18, the J gene TRBJ1-5; possibly TRBD1 for D (5 bases). CDR1 and CDR2 (germline): KGHSH, LQKENI. V lost 2 bases and J 8 bases, leaving 16 bases between the germline ends. The CDR3 spans 15 residues.

The CDR3 loop is CASRSSPYVSGGAMTDTQYF. CDR3 coding DNA: TGCGCCAGCAGATCCTCCCCTTATGTAAGCGGGGGGGCTATGACAGATACGCAGTATTTT. The V gene is TRBV5-1, the J gene TRBJ2-3; 10 nucleotides align to TRBD2. The CDR3 runs to 20 residues. The germline CDR1 and CDR2 sequences are SGHRS and YFSETQ. Trimming took 5 bases from V and 3 from J; bases not matched to a gene: 21.

The chain carries TRBV7-2 and TRBJ2-7, with TRBD2 matching over 11 bases. The germline V gene encodes CDR1 SGHTA and CDR2 FQGNSA. The ends lost 0 bases at V and 1 base at J; junction bases unmatched: 2. The CDR3 is made up of 16 amino acids. CDR3 loop: CASSLATSGTSYEQYF. DNA for the CDR3: TGTGCCAGCAGCTTAGCGACTAGCGGGACTTCCTACGAGCAGTACTTC.

This chain connects TRBV9 to TRBJ1-5, with a tentative D call TRBD1 (5 bases). V was trimmed by 0 bases and J by 0 bases, leaving 13 bases between them. Germline lookup yields CDR1 SGDLS and CDR2 YYNGEE. The CDR3 runs 17 residues. As DNA, the CDR3 is TGTGCCAGCAGCGTAGCTCGGGGAGGGGATAGCAATCAGCCCCAGCATTTT. This sequence encodes CASSVARGGDSNQPQHF. Based on the CDR3 plus reference TRBV9 and TRBJ1-5, the full variable domain is DSGVTQTPKHLITATGQRVTLRCSPRSGDLSVYWYQQSLDQGLQFLIQYYNGEERAKGNILERFSAQQFPDLHSELNLSSLELGDSALYFCASSVARGGDSNQPQHFGDGTRLSIL.

This clone appeared a few times. This chain uses TRBV18 with TRBJ2-7; tentatively, D is TRBD2 (5 bases). This CDR3 is built from 13 residues. V was shortened by 2 bases and J by 7 bases, with 12 bases between the two germline ends. Germline loops: CDR1 KGHSH, CDR2 LQKENI. As DNA, the CDR3 is TGTGCCAGCTCACCAGGAGGACTCATTGAGCAGTACTTC. Encoded protein: CASSPGGLIEQYF.

This rearrangement joins TRBV18 to TRBJ2-1; possible D gene TRBD2, 6 bases. This CDR3 region has 14 residues. Trimming removed 3 bases at V and 8 bases at J, with 14 bases between. Germline V gene sequence: CDR1 KGHSH, CDR2 LQKENI. CDR3 bases: TGTGCCAGCTCACCTATGGTCAGGGAGGATGAGCAGTTCTTC. Protein: CASSPMVREDEQFF.

This chain joins TRBV1 and TRBJ2-6; TRBD1 reflects the table's D call only, with no check against the DNA. TRBV1 is listed as a pseudogene. CDR3 length: 17 residues. In DNA form, the CDR3 reads TGCACCAGCAGCATGTATCGTTTGTGCAGTCGGGCCAACGTCCTGACTTTC. It specifies CTSSMYRLCSRANVLTF.

This clone was counted a few times. The chain carries TRBV11-2 and TRBJ2-3; D may be TRBD2 (6 bases). The CDR3 runs 15 residues. Germline V gene sequence: CDR1 SGHAT, CDR2 FQNNGV. Trimming shortened V by 2 bases and J by 3 bases, and 12 bases separated the two germline ends. The CDR3 DNA reads as TGTGCCAGCAGCTTATGGGGCGGGATAACAGATACGCAGTATTTT. Its protein is CASSLWGGITDTQYF.

This clone was recorded only once. V is TRBV2 and J is TRBJ2-1; D possibly corresponds to TRBD1 (7 bases). Germline V gene data show CDR1 as SNHLY and CDR2 as FYNNEI. V lost 4 bases, J lost 10 bases, and 17 bases lay in between. The CDR3 is made up of 14 amino acids. Here the CDR3 reads CASSAGGGPGEQFF. CDR3 DNA: TGTGCCAGCAGTGCAGGAGGGGGCCCAGGGGAGCAGTTCTTC. The full variable domain, its missing parts supplied by reference TRBV2 and TRBJ2-1, is EPEVTQTPSHQVTQMGQEVILRCVPISNHLYFYWYRQILGQKVEFLVSFYNNEISEKSEIFDDQFSVERPDGSNFTLKIRSTKLEDSAMYFCASSAGGGPGEQFFGPGTRLTVL.